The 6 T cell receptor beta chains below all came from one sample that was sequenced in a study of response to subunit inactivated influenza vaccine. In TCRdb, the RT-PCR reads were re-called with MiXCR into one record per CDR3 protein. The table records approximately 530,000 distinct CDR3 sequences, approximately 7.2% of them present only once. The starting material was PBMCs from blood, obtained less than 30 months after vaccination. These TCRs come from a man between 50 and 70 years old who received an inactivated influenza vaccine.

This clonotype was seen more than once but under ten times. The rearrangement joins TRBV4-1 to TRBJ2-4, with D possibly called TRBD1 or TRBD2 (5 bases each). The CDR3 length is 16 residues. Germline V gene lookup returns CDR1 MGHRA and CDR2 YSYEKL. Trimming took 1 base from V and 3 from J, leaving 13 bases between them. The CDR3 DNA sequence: TGCGCCAGCAGCCAAGTCCAGGGAGTGGACAAAAACATTCAGTACTTC. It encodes CASSQVQGVDKNIQYF.

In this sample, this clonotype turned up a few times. The CDR3 nucleotides read TGTGCCAGCAGTGGGGGGACAGAAGTCACCCTCCACTTT. Residues: CASSGGTEVTLHF. The chain couples TRBV12-3 or TRBV12-4 to TRBJ1-6; 7 bases map to TRBD1. The CDR3 extends over 13 amino acids. Losses at the gene ends were 5 bases for V and 14 bases for J; bases not matched to a gene: 9.

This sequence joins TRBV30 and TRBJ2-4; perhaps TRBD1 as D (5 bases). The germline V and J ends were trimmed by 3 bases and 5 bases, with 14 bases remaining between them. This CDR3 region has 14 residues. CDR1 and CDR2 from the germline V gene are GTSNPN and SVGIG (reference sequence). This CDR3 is CAWSPGQGQNIQYF. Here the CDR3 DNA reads TGTGCCTGGAGCCCCGGGCAGGGTCAAAACATTCAGTACTTC. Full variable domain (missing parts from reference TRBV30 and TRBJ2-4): SQTIHQWPATLVQPVGSPLSLECTVEGTSNPNLYWYRQAAGRGLQLLFYSVGIGQISSEVPQNLSASRPQDRQFILSSKKLLLSDSGFYLCAWSPGQGQNIQYFGAGTRLSVL.

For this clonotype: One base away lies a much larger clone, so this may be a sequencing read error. The CDR3, as DNA: TGCAGTGCGAATCGAACAGGGGTCACCGGGGAGCTGTTTTTT. Translated: CSANRTGVTGELFF. This chain uses TRBV20-1 with TRBJ2-2, with TRBD1 matching over 7 bases. V lost 6 bases to trimming and J lost 4 bases; unmatched junction nucleotides: 8. This CDR3 is built from 14 residues. Germline V lookup: CDR1 DFQATT, CDR2 SNEGSKA (reference sequence).

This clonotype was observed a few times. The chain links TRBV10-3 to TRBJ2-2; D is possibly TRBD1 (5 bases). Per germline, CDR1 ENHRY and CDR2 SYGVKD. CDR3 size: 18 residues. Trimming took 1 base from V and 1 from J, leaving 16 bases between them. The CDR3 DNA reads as TGTGCCATCAGTGAGTTCTGGACCGAGCAGGGGAACACCGGGGAGCTGTTTTTT. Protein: CAISEFWTEQGNTGELFF.

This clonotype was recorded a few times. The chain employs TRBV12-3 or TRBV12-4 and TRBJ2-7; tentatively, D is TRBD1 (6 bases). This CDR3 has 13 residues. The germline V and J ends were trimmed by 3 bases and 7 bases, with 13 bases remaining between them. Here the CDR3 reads CASSFSSQGEQYF. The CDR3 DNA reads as TGTGCCAGCAGTTTTAGTAGTCAGGGGGAGCAGTACTTC.